This entry describes one TCR beta chain. Some clones are missing from TCRdb's copy, which holds only in-frame ones; the method was immunoSEQ multiplex PCR. The sample shows 40,000 to 45,000 clones, 81% of them seen only once. This sample is part of a study of OX40 agonist ivuxolimab in advanced cancers. Germline V gives CDR1 MDHEN, CDR2 SYDVKM. Trimming took off 2 bases at V and 5 bases at J, with 6 bases between the two ends. The CDR3 runs to 12 residues. Specimen: CD4+ or CD8+ T cells sorted from blood, collected in a trial of the OX40 agonist ivuxolimab. The gene calls are TRBV28 and TRBJ1-1; no reliable D call. The receptor was isolated from an adult with an advanced solid tumor such as melanoma, head and neck, liver or kidney cancer. This chain's CDR3 is CASSLRRTEAFF. The CDR3 nucleotides read TGTGCCAGCAGTTTACGCAGGACTGAAGCTTTCTTT.